The rows below give T cell receptor beta chains drawn from one sample of a study of blood T cell repertoires in COVID-19. Some clones are missing from TCRdb's copy, which holds only in-frame ones; the method was immunoSEQ multiplex PCR. The table shows 6,000 to 8,000 clones, with about 80% occurring only once. What was sequenced was peripheral blood. These receptors were collected from a human donor in a cohort sampled during active COVID-19. Each CDR3 is given with its conserved first and last residue. The order of the fields is J gene, D gene, V gene, CDR3 DNA, CDR3 protein. The D gene is left open where the match is weak.

j_gene: TRBJ1-2
d_gene: TRBD1
v_gene: TRBV4-2
CDR3nt: TGTGCCAGCAGCCAATCGACAGGGTTGGGCTACACCTTC
CDR3aa: CASSQSTGLGYTF

j_gene: TRBJ1-2
d_gene: TRBD1
v_gene: TRBV28
CDR3nt: TGTGCCAGCAGTTTCCTCGACAGGGGGGGCTATGGCTACACCTTC
CDR3aa: CASSFLDRGGYGYTF

j_gene: TRBJ1-3
d_gene: TRBD1
v_gene: TRBV5-1
CDR3nt: TGCGCCAGCAGAAGGGACAGCGGAAACACCATATATTTT
CDR3aa: CASRRDSGNTIYF

j_gene: TRBJ2-7
d_gene: -
v_gene: TRBV5-5
CDR3nt: TGTGCCAGCAGTCGACAGACATCCTACGAGCAGTACTTC
CDR3aa: CASSRQTSYEQYF

j_gene: TRBJ1-6
d_gene: -
v_gene: TRBV10-3
CDR3nt: TGTGCCATCAGTGAGTCGCTTGCCCTTGGGGCCCCGCTCCTCCACTTT
CDR3aa: CAISESLALGAPLLHF

j_gene: TRBJ2-5
d_gene: -
v_gene: TRBV9
CDR3nt: TGTGCCAGCAGCCCCCCCGGGGAGCAACAGTACTTC
CDR3aa: CASSPPGEQQYF

j_gene: TRBJ1-6
d_gene: TRBD1
v_gene: TRBV19
CDR3nt: TGTGCCAGTAGTATCTGGACAGGGGGCGCCGGTTCACCCCTCCACTTT
CDR3aa: CASSIWTGGAGSPLHF

j_gene: TRBJ1-1
d_gene: -
v_gene: TRBV29-1
CDR3nt: TGCAGCGCGGGGGCCGCTGAAGCTTTCTTT
CDR3aa: CSAGAAEAFF

j_gene: TRBJ2-5
d_gene: -
v_gene: TRBV2
CDR3nt: TGTGCCAGCAGTGGGCGGACTACCCAAGAGACCCAGTACTTC
CDR3aa: CASSGRTTQETQYF

j_gene: TRBJ2-1
d_gene: -
v_gene: TRBV14
CDR3nt: TGTGCCAGCAGCGACCGGACAGACAATGAGCAGTTCTTC
CDR3aa: CASSDRTDNEQFF

j_gene: TRBJ1-1
d_gene: TRBD1
v_gene: TRBV11-2
CDR3nt: TGTGCCAGCAGCTTTGACAGGGGAGGGAACACTGAAGCTTTCTTT
CDR3aa: CASSFDRGGNTEAFF